This entry describes one TCR beta chain. Antigen unknown. The ends lost 1 base at V and 1 base at J; junction bases unmatched: 14. The CDR3 consists of 20 residues. From germline, CDR1 is SGHDN and CDR2 FVKESK. This specimen comes from a study of T cell repertoires in cytomegalovirus infection. TCRdb reprocessed the reads with MiXCR, giving one entry per CDR3 protein. The table includes around 710,000 distinct CDR3 sequences, about 28% detected once. Study conclusions and caveats: Adding up the frequency of public TCR beta families identified people who carried CMV plus the relevant HLA. There were HLA-C-restricted CMV-specific TCR beta clonotypes dominating the ex vivo response.

The sample consisted of cultured CD8+ T cells from PBMCs, taken from culture after CMV antigen stimulation. The J gene is TRBJ2-1, the V gene TRBV14; 9 positions agree with TRBD1. The TCR was taken from a human donor in good health (CMV status not recorded). Some clones in this sample may be carry-over from other donors' samples. The CDR3 nucleotides are TGTGCCAGCAGCCAAGTCGGGGGACAGGGTATGGTATGGTCCTACAATGAGCAGTTCTTC. It specifies CASSQVGGQGMVWSYNEQFF.